Listed below are T cell receptor beta chains from one sample, sequenced in a study of T cell responses to AZD1222 COVID-19 vaccine. The repertoire was sequenced with immunoSEQ multiplex PCR; TCRdb's copy has only in-frame clones and lacks some. The sample consists of 150,000 or so clones, more than 75% of them appearing once. The material sequenced was peripheral blood, taken on day 0 of MenACWY control vaccination. These receptors were collected from an adult in good health. Each CDR3 is given with its conserved first and last residue. A D gene is named only where the DNA matches it firmly. For some rows the clone size is stated as once, few or many, or as a class when expanded; others skip it.

j_gene | abundance | v_gene | d_gene | CDR3nt | CDR3aa
TRBJ2-1 | . | TRBV19 | TRBD1 | TGTGCCAGTAGTATTTGGGGACAGGGTAATGGTGAGCAGTTCTTC | CASSIWGQGNGEQFF
TRBJ1-1 | . | TRBV14 | . | TGTGCCAGCAGCCAAGATTGGGGTCCAGCCCTGAACACTGAAGCTTTCTTT | CASSQDWGPALNTEAFF
TRBJ1-5 | . | TRBV2 | . | TGTGCCAGCAGTCCGGGGCCGAGGCCTTATCAGCCCCAGCATTTT | CASSPGPRPYQPQHF
TRBJ2-3 | . | TRBV19 | TRBD2 | TGTGCCAGTAGTCCCTCAACTAGCGGGGGCACAGATACGCAGTATTTT | CASSPSTSGGTDTQYF
TRBJ2-3 | . | TRBV5-1 | TRBD2 | TGCGCCAGCAGCCCGGGACTAGCGGGGAGTAGGGATACGCAGTATTTT | CASSPGLAGSRDTQYF
TRBJ1-1 | . | TRBV7-9 | . | TGTGCCAGCAACAGGGAGACCATGAACACTGAAGCTTTCTTT | CASNRETMNTEAFF
TRBJ2-3 | . | TRBV9 | . | TGTGCCAGCAGCCCTACCCTGATTACAGATACGCAGTATTTT | CASSPTLITDTQYF
TRBJ1-4 | . | TRBV27 | . | TGTGCCAGCAGTTCGAACAGGGTATATGAAAAACTGTTTTTT | CASSSNRVYEKLFF
TRBJ1-2 | few | TRBV7-8 | . | TGTGCCAGCAGCTCCCTAGGGTTTCCGATGAGTTCTTCCTTC | CASSSLGFPMSSSF
TRBJ2-1 | once | TRBV18 | TRBD1 | TGTGCCAGCTCACGAACGAACTCGGGACAGGCGAAAATAGGGAATGAGCAGTTCTTC | CASSRTNSGQAKIGNEQFF
TRBJ2-7 | . | TRBV28 | . | TGTGCCAGCAGTTCTCTGAGTGAGGGTTTTAACTACGAGCAGTACTTC | CASSSLSEGFNYEQYF
TRBJ2-1 | once | TRBV6-6 | TRBD2 | TGTGCCAGCAGTCCCCGGACTAGCGGGGGGGCAGGCGTTTACAATGAGCAGTTCTTC | CASSPRTSGGAGVYNEQFF
TRBJ2-2 | . | TRBV19 | . | TGTGCCAGTACCCCCATGGGGGGCTACACCGGGGAGCTGTTTTTT | CASTPMGGYTGELFF
TRBJ1-1 | few | TRBV2 | . | TGTGCCAGCAGTGTGTCGATGGGGAATGAAGCTTTCTTT | CASSVSMGNEAFF
TRBJ1-2 | . | TRBV7-3 | . | TGTGCCAGCAGCTTAAGGCGGGACGACCCGTCCGGCTACACCTTC | CASSLRRDDPSGYTF
TRBJ2-3 | . | TRBV7-8 | . | TGTGCCAGCAGCTTAGTCGGGGATACGCAGTATTTT | CASSLVGDTQYF
TRBJ1-4 | . | TRBV7-9 | . | TGTGCCAGCAGCTTACGGGACTGGGATGAAAAACTGTTTTTT | CASSLRDWDEKLFF
TRBJ2-3 | . | TRBV24-1 | . | TGTGCCACCAGTGATTCGGCAGACGGAACAGATACGCAGTATTTT | CATSDSADGTDTQYF
TRBJ2-1 | . | TRBV29-1 | TRBD2 | TGCAGCTCACGGGGGGGGCGAGACAATGAGCAGTTCTTC | CSSRGGRDNEQFF
TRBJ2-3 | . | TRBV5-1 | . | TGCGCCAGCAGCTTACTAGAGGGAACATCAGATACGCAGTATTTT | CASSLLEGTSDTQYF
TRBJ1-1 | . | TRBV28 | . | TGTGCCGCACTTGGGGGAATACGCACTGAAGCTTTCTTT | CAALGGIRTEAFF
TRBJ1-5 | . | TRBV23-1 | . | TGCGCCAGCAGTCAATCGAGAAGGGTTCGGGGTCAGCCCCAGCATTTT | CASSQSRRVRGQPQHF
TRBJ1-6 | . | TRBV28 | TRBD1 | TGTGCCAGCAGTTTACCAACAGGGGGCGCGAATTCACCCCTCCACTTT | CASSLPTGGANSPLHF
TRBJ2-5 | few | TRBV18 | . | TGTGCCAGCTCACCACCGGGTCCGTCCCTGACCCAGTACTTC | CASSPPGPSLTQYF
TRBJ1-3 | . | TRBV4-1 | . | TGCGCCAGCAGCCAACTCCCCGGAAACACCATATATTTT | CASSQLPGNTIYF
TRBJ1-1 | once | TRBV6-6 | . | TGTGCCAGCAGTTCGACCCCCTCGGGGACCACTGAAGCTTTCTTT | CASSSTPSGTTEAFF
TRBJ1-1 | . | TRBV15 | . | TGTGCCACCAGCAGAGATTTTGGGGAAGCTTTCTTT | CATSRDFGEAFF
TRBJ1-5 | . | TRBV10-3 | . | TGTGCCATCAGTGTTGGGGGAAGCAATCAGCCCCAGCATTTT | CAISVGGSNQPQHF